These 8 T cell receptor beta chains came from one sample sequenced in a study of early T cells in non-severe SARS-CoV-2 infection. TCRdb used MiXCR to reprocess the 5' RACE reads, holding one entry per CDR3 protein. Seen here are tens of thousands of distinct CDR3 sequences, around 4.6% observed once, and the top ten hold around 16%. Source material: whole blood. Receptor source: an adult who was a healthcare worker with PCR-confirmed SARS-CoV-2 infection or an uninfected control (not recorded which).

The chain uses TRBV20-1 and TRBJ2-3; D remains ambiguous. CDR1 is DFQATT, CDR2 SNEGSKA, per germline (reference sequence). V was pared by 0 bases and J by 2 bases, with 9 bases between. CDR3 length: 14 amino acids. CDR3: CSARDGHLTDTQYF. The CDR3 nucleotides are TGCAGTGCTAGAGATGGCCACCTCACAGATACGCAGTATTTT.

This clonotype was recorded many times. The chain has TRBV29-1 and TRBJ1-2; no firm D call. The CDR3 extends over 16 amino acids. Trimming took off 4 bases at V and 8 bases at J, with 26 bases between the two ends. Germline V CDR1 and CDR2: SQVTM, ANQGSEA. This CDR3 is CSVAAVKEASGGGYTF. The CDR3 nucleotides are TGCAGCGTTGCGGCGGTTAAGGAGGCATCGGGTGGAGGCTACACCTTC.

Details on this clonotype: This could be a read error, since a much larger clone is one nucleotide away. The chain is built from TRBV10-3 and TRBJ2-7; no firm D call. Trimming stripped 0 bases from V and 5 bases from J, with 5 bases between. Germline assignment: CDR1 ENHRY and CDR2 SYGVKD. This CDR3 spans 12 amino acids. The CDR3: CAISESKHEQYF. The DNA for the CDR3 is TGTGCCATCAGTGAGTCGAAGCACGAGCAGTACTTC.

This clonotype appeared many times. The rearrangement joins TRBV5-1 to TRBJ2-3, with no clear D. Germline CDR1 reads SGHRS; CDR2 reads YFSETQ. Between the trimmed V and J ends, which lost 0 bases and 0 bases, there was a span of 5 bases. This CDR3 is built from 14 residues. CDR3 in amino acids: CASSLEGSTDTQYF. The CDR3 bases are TGCGCCAGCAGCTTGGAAGGGAGCACAGATACGCAGTATTTT.

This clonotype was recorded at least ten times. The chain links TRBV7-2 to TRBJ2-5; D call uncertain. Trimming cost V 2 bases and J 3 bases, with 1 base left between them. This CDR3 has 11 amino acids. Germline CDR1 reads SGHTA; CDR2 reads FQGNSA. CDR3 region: CASSLKETQYF. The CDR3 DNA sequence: TGTGCCAGCAGCTTAAAAGAGACCCAGTACTTC.

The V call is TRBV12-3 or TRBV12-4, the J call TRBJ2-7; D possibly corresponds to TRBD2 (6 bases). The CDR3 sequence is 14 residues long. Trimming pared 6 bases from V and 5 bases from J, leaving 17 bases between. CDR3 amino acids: CASSLGLPTHEQYF. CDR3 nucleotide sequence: TGTGCCAGCAGCCTGGGACTGCCGACCCACGAGCAGTACTTC.

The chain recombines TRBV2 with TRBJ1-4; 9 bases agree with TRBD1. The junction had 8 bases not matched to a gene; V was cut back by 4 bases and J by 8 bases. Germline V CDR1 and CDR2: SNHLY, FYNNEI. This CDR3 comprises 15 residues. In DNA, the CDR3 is TGTGCCAGCAGTGGGGCCGGGACAGGGAGAGAAAAACTGTTTTTT. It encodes CASSGAGTGREKLFF.

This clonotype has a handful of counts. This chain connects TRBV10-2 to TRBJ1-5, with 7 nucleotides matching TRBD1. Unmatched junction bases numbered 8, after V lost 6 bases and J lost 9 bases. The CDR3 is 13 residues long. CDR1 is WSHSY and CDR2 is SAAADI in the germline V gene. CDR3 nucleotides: TGCGCCAGCAGCAACAGGGGAGAAAGGCCCCAGCATTTT. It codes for CASSNRGERPQHF.